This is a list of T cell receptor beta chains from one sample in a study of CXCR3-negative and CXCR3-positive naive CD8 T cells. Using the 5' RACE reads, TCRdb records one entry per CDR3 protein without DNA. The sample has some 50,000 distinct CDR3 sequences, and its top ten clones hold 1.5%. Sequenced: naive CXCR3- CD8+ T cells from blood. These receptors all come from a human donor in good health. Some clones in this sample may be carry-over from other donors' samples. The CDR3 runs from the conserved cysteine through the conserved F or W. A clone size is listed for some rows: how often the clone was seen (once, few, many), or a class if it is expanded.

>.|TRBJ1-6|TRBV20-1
CSATIGQGYSPLHF
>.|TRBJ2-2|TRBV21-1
CASSRRKTGLENTGELFF
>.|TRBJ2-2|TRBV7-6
CASSLGYAGRTGELFF
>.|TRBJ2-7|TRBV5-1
CASSFSAGSYEQYF
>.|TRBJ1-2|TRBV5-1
CASSLAATENYGYTF
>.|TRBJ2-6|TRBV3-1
CASSINSGANVLTF
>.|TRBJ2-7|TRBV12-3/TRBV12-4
CASSLAVTYEQYF
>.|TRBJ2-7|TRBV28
CASSPRTGDYSYEQYF
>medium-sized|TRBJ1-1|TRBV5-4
CASSVRGNTEAFF
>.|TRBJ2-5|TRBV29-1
CSVCFFSQETQYF
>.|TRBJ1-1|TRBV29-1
CSVMWTGQNTEAFF
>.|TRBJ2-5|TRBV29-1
CSVDVIAGGYDETQYF
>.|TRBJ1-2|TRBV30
CAWGLLSYGYTF
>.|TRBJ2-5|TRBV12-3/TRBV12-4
CASSPRLAGEAQYF
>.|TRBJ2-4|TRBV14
CASSQGPATLAKNIQYF
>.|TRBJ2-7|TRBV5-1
CASSPRDRPYEQYF
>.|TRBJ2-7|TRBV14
CASSQAPGTGVLGEQYF
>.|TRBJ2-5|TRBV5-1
CASSLGRDYEETQYF
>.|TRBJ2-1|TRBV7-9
CASSLIGGGHNEQFF
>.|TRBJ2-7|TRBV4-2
CASSPPGTDTYEQYF
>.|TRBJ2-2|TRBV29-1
CSAAGTGSNTGELFF
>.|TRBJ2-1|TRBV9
CASSVVEVGNEQFF
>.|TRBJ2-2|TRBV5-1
CASSLTRNTGELFF
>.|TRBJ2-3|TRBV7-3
CASSQGDFFTDTQYF
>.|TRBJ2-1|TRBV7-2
CASSPVELGSGEQFF
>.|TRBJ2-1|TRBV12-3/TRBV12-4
CASSQLDPFSYNEQFF
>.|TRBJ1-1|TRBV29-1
CSADQGRLAFF
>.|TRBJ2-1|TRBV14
CASSHFTGTAYNEQFF
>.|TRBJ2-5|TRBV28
CASSPRTVRSLTQYF
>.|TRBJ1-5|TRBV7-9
CASSLGGAHQPQHF
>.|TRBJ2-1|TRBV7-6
CASSPPAFYNEQFF
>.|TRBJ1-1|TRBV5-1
CASSLDTGSEAFF
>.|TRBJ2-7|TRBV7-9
CASSPTPSGPMAEQYF
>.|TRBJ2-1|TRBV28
CASSLRVDEQFF
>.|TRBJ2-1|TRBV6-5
CASMGTGVYNEQFF
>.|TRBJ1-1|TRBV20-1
CSAPDRDGSTEAFF
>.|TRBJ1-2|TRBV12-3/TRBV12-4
CASSLSQGGYTF
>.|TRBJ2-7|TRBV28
CASSPGTLDYEQYF
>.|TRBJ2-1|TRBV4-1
CASSHQRNEQFF
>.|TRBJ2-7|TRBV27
CASSSGPSYEQYF
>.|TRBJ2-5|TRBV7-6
CASSLVGFASGGTHETQYF
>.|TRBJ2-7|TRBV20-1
CSATPSGSYEQYF
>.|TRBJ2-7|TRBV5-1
CASSLALGTNYEQYF
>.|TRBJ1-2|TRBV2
CAIQTVQGRDYGYTF
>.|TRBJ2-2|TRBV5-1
CASSWTAGLAPGELFF
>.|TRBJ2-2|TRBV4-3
CASSLDRGRAGELFF
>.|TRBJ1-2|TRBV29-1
CSSVGVRGYTF
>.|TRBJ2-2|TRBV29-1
CSVESGTGELFF
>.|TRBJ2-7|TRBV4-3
CASSQDPRGPYEQYF
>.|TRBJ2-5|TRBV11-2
CASSLGLVETQYF
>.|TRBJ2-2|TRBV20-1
CSARELAVTGELFF